These 29 T cell receptor beta chains were all obtained from the same sample, sequenced in a study of shared clonotypes between healthy human individuals. Method: immunoSEQ multiplex PCR; TCRdb's copy keeps in-frame clones and lacks some. The table has some 2.4 million clones, roughly 93% seen once. Sequenced material: naive CD4+ T cells from PBMCs. Subset in this sample: CD45RA+ positively selected. These receptors were collected from a man between 18 and 35 years old in good health. Some clones in this sample may be carry-over from other donors' samples.

The gene calls are TRBV7-3 and TRBJ2-3; a weak D match, TRBD2 (6 bases). V lost 0 bases, J lost 2 bases, and 9 bases lay in between. Germline loops: CDR1 SGHTA, CDR2 FQGTGA. The CDR3 sequence is 15 residues long. CDR3 in amino acids: CASSLTGGVTDTQYF. The CDR3 DNA is TGTGCCAGCAGCTTAACGGGAGGCGTCACAGATACGCAGTATTTT.

This chain uses TRBV7-3 with TRBJ2-2; D tentatively reads TRBD1 or TRBD2 (5 bases each). Between the trimmed V and J ends, which lost 5 bases and 4 bases, there was a span of 14 bases. The germline CDR1 and CDR2 sequences are SGHTA and FQGTGA. The CDR3 has 15 amino acids. The CDR3 loop reads CASSPRGGATGELFF. The CDR3, as DNA: TGTGCCAGCAGCCCCCGTGGGGGAGCCACCGGGGAGCTGTTTTTT.

V gene TRBV2 combines with J gene TRBJ2-5, with 7 bases fitting TRBD2. The J segment lost 4 bases and the V segment lost 7 bases, leaving 6 bases of the junction unmatched. Germline V gene data show CDR1 as SNHLY and CDR2 as FYNNEI. There are 13 residues in the CDR3. The CDR3 region is CASKYGRLETQYF. DNA of the CDR3: TGTGCCAGCAAATACGGGAGGCTAGAGACCCAGTACTTC. Looking up the rest from reference TRBV2 and TRBJ2-5 gives the full variable domain: EPEVTQTPSHQVTQMGQEVILRCVPISNHLYFYWYRQILGQKVEFLVSFYNNEISEKSEIFDDQFSVERPDGSNFTLKIRSTKLEDSAMYFCASKYGRLETQYFGPGTRLLVL.

The V call is TRBV7-9, the J call TRBJ2-5; D is possibly TRBD2 (5 bases). Germline V gene lookup returns CDR1 SEHNR and CDR2 FQNEAQ (reference sequence). The V gene lost 8 bases and the J gene lost 2 bases, with 15 bases spanning the gap. This CDR3 spans 14 amino acids. The CDR3: CASFLGGGQETQYF. CDR3 DNA sequence: TGTGCCAGCTTCCTCGGTGGAGGACAAGAGACCCAGTACTTC.

This clone was seen a few times. This sample includes further DNA sequences coding for the same CDR3. The rearrangement joins TRBV28 to TRBJ1-5, with D possibly matching TRBD1 (5 bases). The CDR3 runs to 14 residues. Trimming took 3 bases from V and 2 from J, leaving 8 bases between them. Germline lookup yields CDR1 MDHEN and CDR2 SYDVKM. CDR3 protein: CASSFGRGNQPQHF. The CDR3 DNA is TGTGCCAGCAGTTTTGGCAGGGGCAATCAGCCCCAGCATTTT.

A remark on this clone: Other DNA sequences in this sample translate to the same CDR3. The rearrangement uses TRBV5-1 and TRBJ2-1; TRBD2 matches at 11 bases. The J segment lost 2 bases and the V segment lost 2 bases, leaving 0 bases of the junction unmatched. The CDR3 covers 15 residues. Looked up from germline, CDR1 is SGHRS and CDR2 is YFSETQ. The DNA for the CDR3 is TGCGCCAGCAGCTTACTAGCGGGAGCCTACAATGAGCAGTTCTTC. This gives the protein CASSLLAGAYNEQFF.

J is TRBJ2-1 and V is TRBV28; 8 bases are a match to TRBD1. The CDR3 spans 20 residues. The junction had 14 bases not matched to a gene; V was cut back by 1 base and J by 0 bases. Germline V gives CDR1 MDHEN, CDR2 SYDVKM. Here the CDR3 reads CASSLFAGRGRSSSYNEQFF. The CDR3 DNA follows: TGTGCCAGCAGTTTATTCGCGGGCAGGGGGCGCAGTAGCTCCTACAATGAGCAGTTCTTC.

This sequence joins TRBV16 and TRBJ2-3, with D tentatively TRBD2 (6 bases). The CDR3 is made up of 14 amino acids. The germline V gene has CDR1 KGHSY and CDR2 FQNENV. Trimming stripped 6 bases from V and 0 bases from J, with 10 bases between. The CDR3 DNA reads as TGTGCCAGCAGACTAGGACTAAGCACAGATACGCAGTATTTT. It translates to CASRLGLSTDTQYF. Using reference TRBV16 and TRBJ2-3 for the parts outside the CDR3, the full variable domain is GEEVAQTPKHLVRGEGQKAKLYCAPIKGHSYVFWYQQVLKNEFKFLISFQNENVFDETGMPKERFSAKCLPNSPCSLEIQATKLEDSAVYFCASRLGLSTDTQYFGPGTRLTVL.

The chain employs TRBV5-8 and TRBJ2-3; possible D gene TRBD1, 5 bases. This CDR3 has 15 residues. V shed 0 bases and J shed 0 bases, with 8 bases lying between them. Germline CDR1 reads SGHTS; CDR2 reads YDEGEE. As DNA, the CDR3 is TGTGCCAGCAGCTTGGGGCAGGGAAGCACAGATACGCAGTATTTT. As protein: CASSLGQGSTDTQYF.

The chain joins TRBV11-2 to TRBJ1-1; D is uncertain. This CDR3 is 14 amino acids long. Germline values: CDR1 SGHAT, CDR2 FQNNGV. The ends were cut back, 7 bases at V and 6 bases at J, with 18 bases in the middle. In DNA form, the CDR3 reads TGTGCCAGCACCTCCGTCGGGGTATCAGCTGAAGCTTTCTTT. Translated: CASTSVGVSAEAFF. The complete variable domain, with remaining parts taken from reference TRBV11-2 and TRBJ1-1, reads EAGVAQSPRYKIIEKRQSVAFWCNPISGHATLYWYQQILGQGPKLLIQFQNNGVVDDSQLPKDRFSAERLKGVDSTLKIQPAKLEDSAVYLCASTSVGVSAEAFFGQGTRLTVV.

This clone was observed a single time. The rearrangement links TRBV6-6 to TRBJ2-7, with a possible D match to TRBD2 (6 bases). Between the trimmed V and J ends, which lost 0 bases and 7 bases, there was a span of 13 bases. Per the germline V gene, CDR1 is MNHNY and CDR2 is SVGAGI (reference sequence). This CDR3 has 14 amino acids. CDR3 nucleotide sequence: TGTGCCAGCAGTTACTCGTTGAAGGGGAGGGAGCAGTACTTC. This encodes CASSYSLKGREQYF.

This clone was picked up one time. V gene TRBV9 combines with J gene TRBJ1-3; D remains unclear. V gave up 5 bases and J gave up 0 bases, with 12 bases separating them. Germline V gene lookup returns CDR1 SGDLS and CDR2 YYNGEE. The CDR3 is made up of 15 amino acids. The CDR3, as DNA: TGTGCCAGCAGTCGGCAGTCCAGCTCTGGAAACACCATATATTTT. Its protein product is CASSRQSSSGNTIYF.

The V call is TRBV6-1, the J call TRBJ2-1, with 12 bases matching TRBD1. The germline CDR1 and CDR2 sequences are MNHNS and SASEGT. The CDR3 is 14 amino acids. Trimming took 6 bases from V and 4 from J; bases not matched to a gene: 1. In DNA form, the CDR3 reads TGTGCCAGCAGGGGACAGGGGGCATACAATGAGCAGTTCTTC. Its translation is CASRGQGAYNEQFF.

The rearrangement joins TRBV19 to TRBJ1-1; weak D call: TRBD1 (6 bases). Germline CDR1 reads LNHDA; CDR2 reads SQIVND (reference sequence). V dropped 6 bases and J dropped 1 base, with 15 bases sitting between them. The CDR3 length is 15 residues. The CDR3: CASRPVDRTNTEAFF. In DNA, the CDR3 is TGTGCCAGTAGACCCGTAGACAGGACGAACACTGAAGCTTTCTTT.

The chain has TRBV29-1 and TRBJ1-2, with 11 positions matching TRBD1. The V and J ends lost 6 bases and 2 bases, in that order; junction bases with no gene match: 5. The CDR3 runs to 14 residues. The germline V gene encodes CDR1 SQVTM and CDR2 ANQGSEA. The CDR3 DNA reads as TGCAGCGTACTCGGACAGGGGGCGAACTATGGCTACACCTTC. Protein product: CSVLGQGANYGYTF.

This sequence joins TRBV5-4 and TRBJ2-7; 7 bases line up with TRBD2. Germline V lookup: CDR1 SGHNT, CDR2 YYREEE (reference sequence). The CDR3 contains 16 residues. V shed 3 bases and J 0 bases; nucleotides not matched to a gene: 9. The CDR3 nucleotides are TGTGCCAGCAGCTCGGGGGGACTTGCAGGCTCCTACGAGCAGTACTTC. Protein product: CASSSGGLAGSYEQYF.

The rearrangement joins TRBV5-4 to TRBJ2-7; either TRBD1 or TRBD2 may fit D (5 bases each). The CDR3 is made up of 14 amino acids. Per germline, CDR1 SGHNT and CDR2 YYREEE (reference sequence). The V gene lost 3 bases and the J gene lost 5 bases, with 15 bases spanning the gap. CDR3 residues: CASSSGPGPDEQYF. CDR3 sequence (DNA): TGTGCCAGCAGCTCGGGACCGGGGCCGGACGAGCAGTACTTC.

The chain couples TRBV6-5 to TRBJ2-4; D possibly corresponds to TRBD1 (5 bases). The CDR3 is made up of 15 amino acids. V was shortened by 4 bases and J by 0 bases, with 10 bases between the two germline ends. CDR1 is MNHEY and CDR2 is SVGAGI in the germline V gene. The CDR3 DNA follows: TGTGCCAGCAGTTCATGGGGCCTAGCCAAAAACATTCAGTACTTC. Translating it yields CASSSWGLAKNIQYF.

Remarks on this clone: This sample also contains other DNA sequences that code for the same CDR3. The CDR3 protein is CASRAGTNTGELFF. In nucleotides, the CDR3 is TGTGCCAGCAGAGCCGGGACAAACACCGGGGAGCTGTTTTTT. The chain employs TRBV2 and TRBJ2-2, with a tentative D call TRBD1 (6 bases). V dropped 6 bases and J dropped 2 bases, with 10 bases sitting between them. Looked up from germline, CDR1 is SNHLY and CDR2 is FYNNEI. This CDR3 is 14 amino acids long. Variable domain in full (rest from reference TRBV2 and TRBJ2-2): EPEVTQTPSHQVTQMGQEVILRCVPISNHLYFYWYRQILGQKVEFLVSFYNNEISEKSEIFDDQFSVERPDGSNFTLKIRSTKLEDSAMYFCASRAGTNTGELFFGEGSRLTVL.

This clone was seen just once. The chain couples TRBV9 to TRBJ2-7, with D perhaps assigned TRBD1 or TRBD2 (5 bases each). This CDR3 is 16 amino acids long. Deletions cut 4 bases from V and 2 bases from J, with 19 bases between. Per the germline V gene, CDR1 is SGDLS and CDR2 is YYNGEE. CDR3: CASSPSEARGAYEQYF. CDR3 coding DNA: TGTGCCAGCAGCCCCAGCGAGGCCCGAGGGGCCTACGAGCAGTACTTC.

This clone was observed once. This sequence joins TRBV7-2 and TRBJ2-7; 7 bases fit TRBD2. CDR1 is SGHTA and CDR2 is FQGNSA in the germline V gene. The CDR3 length is 15 residues. Trimming at V came to 5 bases and at J to 1 base, leaving 8 bases not matched to a gene. CDR3 in DNA: TGTGCCAGCAGCCGAACTCTAGCGGAATCCTACGAGCAGTACTTC. Its protein is CASSRTLAESYEQYF. Full variable domain (rest looked up from reference TRBV7-2 and TRBJ2-7): GAGVSQSPSNKVTEKGKDVELRCDPISGHTALYWYRQSLGQGLEFLIYFQGNSAPDKSGLPSDRFSAERTGGSVSTLTIQRTQQEDSAVYLCASSRTLAESYEQYFGPGTRLTVT.

This clone has only a few counts. The V gene is TRBV10-3, the J gene TRBJ1-1; TRBD1 matches at 7 bases. This CDR3 spans 15 amino acids. CDR1 is ENHRY, CDR2 SYGVKD, per germline. The V gene end was trimmed by 4 bases and the J gene end by 2 bases; junction bases not matched to a gene: 7. CDR3 protein: CAISGQGNANTEAFF. CDR3 DNA: TGTGCCATCAGTGGACAGGGTAATGCCAACACTGAAGCTTTCTTT.

As for this clone: Germline and junction disagree at one end, which may indicate a read error. The chain uses TRBV5-4 and TRBJ2-5; either TRBD1 or TRBD2 may fit D (5 bases each). Germline V gene sequence: CDR1 SGHNT, CDR2 YYREEE (reference sequence). This CDR3 spans 15 amino acids. CDR3 in amino acids: CASSLASGTQETQYF. CDR3 nucleotide sequence: TGTGCCAGCAGTTTGGCCTCCGGGACCCAAGAGACCCAGTACTTC. Complete variable domain (other parts from reference TRBV5-4 and TRBJ2-5): ETGVTQSPTHLIKTRGQQVTLRCSSQSGHNTVSWYQQALGQGPQFIFQYYREEENGRGNFPPRFSGLQFPNYSSELNVNALELDDSALYLCASSLASGTQETQYFGPGTRLLVL.

The chain carries TRBV28 and TRBJ2-7, with D tentatively TRBD1 or TRBD2 (5 bases each). This CDR3 has 13 residues. V lost 7 bases and J lost 1, with 11 bases in between. Germline values: CDR1 MDHEN, CDR2 SYDVKM. CDR3 bases: TGTGCCAGCAAGGGGTGGGAGTCCTACGAGCAGTACTTC. It is translated as CASKGWESYEQYF.

J is TRBJ2-6 and V is TRBV10-1; tentative D call: TRBD1 (5 bases). Trimming took 3 bases from V and 15 from J, leaving 12 bases between them. This CDR3 has 12 amino acids. Germline V gene sequence: CDR1 WNHNN, CDR2 SYGVQD (reference sequence). In nucleotides, the CDR3 is TGCGCCAGCAGTGAAACAGGAACGGGCCTGACTTTC. Amino acids: CASSETGTGLTF.

Here the CDR3 reads CASSLSSLAGPTDTQYF. The CDR3 bases are TGTGCCAGCAGCTTATCGTCACTAGCGGGACCCACAGATACGCAGTATTTT. The chain has TRBV7-9 and TRBJ2-3, with 10 bases lining up with TRBD2. Trimming took 2 bases from V and 2 from J; bases not matched to a gene: 7. Germline assignment: CDR1 SEHNR and CDR2 FQNEAQ (reference sequence). The CDR3 extends over 17 amino acids. The full variable domain, in which reference TRBV7-9 and TRBJ2-3 provide the parts outside the CDR3, is DTGVSQNPRHKITKRGQNVTFRCDPISEHNRLYWYRQTLGQGPEFLTYFQNEAQLEKSRLLSDRFSAERPKGSFSTLEIQRTEQGDSAMYLCASSLSSLAGPTDTQYFGPGTRLTVL.

This clone was observed once. The V call is TRBV19, the J call TRBJ2-3; TRBD2 is a possible D gene (7 bases). CDR3 length equals 15 residues. Per germline, CDR1 LNHDA and CDR2 SQIVND (reference sequence). For the CDR3, the DNA is TGTGAGGCGCCGAGCGGGAACCCCAGGGGAGATACGCAGTATTTT. The encoded protein is CEAPSGNPRGDTQYF.

The chain joins TRBV7-9 to TRBJ2-1, with 14 bases identical to TRBD2. Germline CDR1 SEHNR, CDR2 FQNEAQ (reference sequence). This CDR3 has 17 amino acids. Trimming removed 3 bases from V and 4 bases from J; junction bases left unmatched: 5. The CDR3 spells CASSFSGTSGGYNEQFF. The CDR3 DNA sequence: TGTGCCAGCAGCTTTTCCGGGACTAGCGGGGGATACAATGAGCAGTTCTTC.

This clone was counted a single time. The J gene is TRBJ2-1, the V gene TRBV4-3; maybe TRBD2 (6 bases). This CDR3 comprises 18 residues. Germline values: CDR1 LGHNA, CDR2 YSLEER. V was pared by 0 bases and J by 10 bases, with 25 bases between. The CDR3 DNA sequence: TGCGCCAGCAGCCAAGAGCCCACTAGCCCACCGGAGATTGGAGAGCAGTTCTTC. This gives the protein CASSQEPTSPPEIGEQFF.